This T cell receptor (beta chain) originates from a study of PD-1 blockade in mismatch repair-deficient tumors. Study-wide points: Rapid post-treatment expansion, then contraction, generally preceding radiologic response, marked tumor-resident clones.

The CDR3 has 11 residues. The germline gives CDR1 LNHDA, CDR2 SQIVND (reference sequence). Between the trimmed V and J ends, which lost 8 bases and 9 bases, there was a span of 12 bases. Comments on this clone: The target antigen is unknown.

PCR or immunohistochemistry showed mismatch repair deficiency in every enrolled patient. TCR sequencing covered a few patients who responded to pembrolizumab. The repertoire was sequenced with immunoSEQ multiplex PCR; TCRdb's copy has only in-frame clones and lacks some. Here the sample spans about 79,000 clones, 65% to 85% being singletons. The chain uses TRBV19 and TRBJ2-3, with unresolved D. This receptor was taken from an adult with mismatch repair-deficient cancer. Specimen: peripheral blood, collected 44 weeks after starting pembrolizumab. The DNA of the CDR3 is TGTGCCAGTGGAGCGAGCTCCACGCAGTATTTT. Its translation: CASGASSTQYF.